The rows below give T cell receptor beta chains drawn from one sample of a study of CD8 T cells in Susac syndrome. TCRdb called the immunoSEQ multiplex PCR reads again in MiXCR, with one record for every CDR3 protein. The top ten clones hold 0.082% of a sample with about 200,000 distinct CDR3 sequences, 85% to 95% of them seen once. Sample: CD4+ T cells from PBMCs. These receptors all stem from a human donor with multiple sclerosis. The CDR3 runs from the conserved cysteine through the conserved F or W. A D gene is named only where the DNA matches it firmly. Not every row has a clone size; where given, it reads once, few, many or a size class.

V,size,J,D,DNA,CDR3
TRBV30,.,TRBJ1-6,.,TGTGCCTGGAGACAGGGAATAGGTTCACCCCTCCACTTT,CAWRQGIGSPLHF
TRBV12-3/TRBV12-4,once,TRBJ2-1,.,TGTGCCAGCAGCCCTCCAATTGTCCCCCAGCAGTTCTTC,CASSPPIVPQQFF
TRBV5-1,.,TRBJ1-6,.,TGCGCCAGCAGCTCGACAGACGGTAATTCACCCCTCCACTTT,CASSSTDGNSPLHF
TRBV12-3/TRBV12-4,.,TRBJ2-4,TRBD1,TGTGCCAGCAGTCACCTAGGGGGCGGGTTTGCCAAAAACATTCAGTACTTC,CASSHLGGGFAKNIQYF
TRBV20-1,.,TRBJ2-7,.,TGCAGTGCTCAACGGGACTCCTACGAGCAGTACTTC,CSAQRDSYEQYF
TRBV20-1,.,TRBJ1-6,.,TGCAGTGCTAGAGATCCAGGGAGCTCCTATAATTCACCCCTCCACTTT,CSARDPGSSYNSPLHF
TRBV7-2,.,TRBJ1-5,.,TGTGCCAGCAGCTTAGAGGGACGCAACAATCAGCCCCAGCATTTT,CASSLEGRNNQPQHF
TRBV28,.,TRBJ2-7,.,TGTGCCAGCAAACCGGGACAAACAGCCTACGAGCAGTACTTC,CASKPGQTAYEQYF
TRBV3-1,.,TRBJ1-1,.,TGTGCCAGCAGCCAAGTAGCGGCCAACACTGAAGCTTTCTTT,CASSQVAANTEAFF
TRBV12-3/TRBV12-4,.,TRBJ2-2,TRBD1,TGTGCCAGCAGTGGGATACAGGGGGCCGGGGAGCTGTTTTTT,CASSGIQGAGELFF
TRBV30,.,TRBJ1-1,.,TGTGCCTGGAGTGGAGGGACATGGGCGAGAGACACTGAAGCTTTCTTT,CAWSGGTWARDTEAFF
TRBV14,.,TRBJ2-6,.,TGTGCCACCAGCTATGGGGCCAACGTCCTGACTTTC,CATSYGANVLTF
TRBV30,.,TRBJ2-2,.,TGTGCCAGCCTTAGCCGACAGAGCACCGGGGAGCTGTTTTTT,CASLSRQSTGELFF
TRBV15,.,TRBJ1-5,.,TGTGCCACCAGCGGGAGTCAGGGACAGCCCCAGCATTTT,CATSGSQGQPQHF
TRBV30,.,TRBJ1-2,.,TGTGCCTGGATTCGAGGGTCCTATGGCTACACCTTC,CAWIRGSYGYTF
TRBV29-1,.,TRBJ2-5,.,TGCAGCGTTGTACGCGGGTGGGAGACCCAGTACTTC,CSVVRGWETQYF
TRBV9,few,TRBJ2-5,.,TGTGCCAGCAGCCCCGGTGTGTTAGGGCAGGACGCGACTCAGTACTTC,CASSPGVLGQDATQYF
TRBV29-1,.,TRBJ2-1,.,TGCAGCGCCGTGGGGGACTCCTACAATGAGCAGTTCTTC,CSAVGDSYNEQFF
TRBV5-1,.,TRBJ2-7,.,TGCGCCAGCAGCTTCGCCCCTGAAGGTATCTACGAGCAGTACTTC,CASSFAPEGIYEQYF
TRBV12-3/TRBV12-4,.,TRBJ1-5,.,TGTGCCAGCAGTAGGGAAGGTAATAGCAATCAGCCCCAGCATTTT,CASSREGNSNQPQHF
TRBV9,.,TRBJ2-1,.,TGTGCCAGCAGTCCTAGGGGGGACATCTACAATGAGCAGTTCTTC,CASSPRGDIYNEQFF
TRBV19,.,TRBJ1-5,.,TGTGCCAGTAGTCCGGCCGGGCCCCAGGGGCCCCAGCATTTT,CASSPAGPQGPQHF
TRBV24-1,.,TRBJ2-1,TRBD1,TGTGCCACCAGTGGACAGGGGGCATATGAGCAGTTCTTC,CATSGQGAYEQFF
TRBV29-1,.,TRBJ2-1,.,TGCAGCGTTGACTCAGGGACAGAGCAGTTCTTC,CSVDSGTEQFF
TRBV5-4,.,TRBJ1-2,.,TGTGCCAGCCGAGAGACACTGTTCTCTAACTATGGCTACACCTTC,CASRETLFSNYGYTF
TRBV29-1,.,TRBJ1-1,.,TGCAGCGTCGCTGGTCTGGGAAACACTGAAGCTTTCTTT,CSVAGLGNTEAFF
TRBV30,.,TRBJ2-7,.,TGTGCCTGGAGTGGAGGGGGTTCCTCCTACGAGCAGTACTTC,CAWSGGGSSYEQYF
TRBV29-1,.,TRBJ2-1,TRBD2,TGCAGCGTTTTCGGCGGGGGGAGCTCCTACAATGAGCAGTTCTTC,CSVFGGGSSYNEQFF
TRBV4-2,.,TRBJ2-1,.,TGTGCCAGCAGCCTCTCTGGTGCCTCCTACAATGAGCAGTTCTTC,CASSLSGASYNEQFF
TRBV20-1,once,TRBJ1-4,.,TGCAGTGCTAGAGAAGATGGGGGGCTCGAAAAACTGTTTTTT,CSAREDGGLEKLFF
TRBV7-2,.,TRBJ2-3,.,TGTGCCAGCAGCTTAGGGTACGGGGCAGATACGCAGTATTTT,CASSLGYGADTQYF
TRBV6-5,.,TRBJ1-1,TRBD1,TGTGCCAGCACCAGACAGGGGAGCACTGAAGCTTTCTTT,CASTRQGSTEAFF
TRBV27,.,TRBJ2-1,.,TGTGCCAGCAGTCCCTCCCCATACTCCTACAATGAGCAGTTCTTC,CASSPSPYSYNEQFF
TRBV3-1,.,TRBJ1-4,.,TGTGCCAGCAGCCAACAGGACAGATCTAATGAAAAACTGTTTTTT,CASSQQDRSNEKLFF
TRBV6-5,.,TRBJ1-2,TRBD1,TGTGCCAGCAGTAGCCGGGACAGGGGACACTATGGCTACACCTTC,CASSSRDRGHYGYTF
TRBV20-1,.,TRBJ2-3,TRBD2,TGCAGTGCTAGAATCTTCAGCGGGGGCACAGATACGCAGTATTTT,CSARIFSGGTDTQYF
TRBV11-2,.,TRBJ2-7,.,TGTGCCAGCAGCTTATTCCGGACACGGAACGAGCAGTACTTC,CASSLFRTRNEQYF
TRBV3-1,.,TRBJ1-2,.,TGTGCCAGCAGCCAAGTCGCCGTTAACTATGGCTACACCTTC,CASSQVAVNYGYTF
TRBV20-1,once,TRBJ2-7,.,TGCAGTGCTTACCGGCGCAACGGAGACTACGAGCAGTACTTC,CSAYRRNGDYEQYF
TRBV20-1,.,TRBJ2-3,TRBD2,TGCAGTGCTAGAGTGGAAGCGGGGAGGGCAGATACGCAGTATTTT,CSARVEAGRADTQYF
TRBV30,.,TRBJ2-3,.,TGTGCCTGGAGTCTGGGGGCTGGGGGAGATACGCAGTATTTT,CAWSLGAGGDTQYF
TRBV4-2,.,TRBJ1-1,TRBD1,TGTGCCAGCAGCCAAGTGTCGGACAGGGGAAACACTGAAGCTTTCTTT,CASSQVSDRGNTEAFF
TRBV12-3/TRBV12-4,.,TRBJ2-4,.,TGTGCCAGCAGTTTAGGCAGGGGTGACATTCAGTACTTC,CASSLGRGDIQYF
TRBV5-4,.,TRBJ2-5,.,TGTGCCAGTGGGCAGGGGCTTCGGGGAGAGACCCAGTACTTC,CASGQGLRGETQYF
TRBV20-1,.,TRBJ1-1,.,TGCAGTGCTCACTTCCTCGGGATGAACACTGAAGCTTTCTTT,CSAHFLGMNTEAFF
TRBV3-1,.,TRBJ2-3,TRBD1,TGTGCCAGCAGCCTGGGACAGTACAGCACAGATACGCAGTATTTT,CASSLGQYSTDTQYF
TRBV9,.,TRBJ2-1,TRBD2,TGTGCCAGCAGCCCCCTAGCGGGGGGGTGGGATAATGAGCAGTTCTTC,CASSPLAGGWDNEQFF
TRBV2,once,TRBJ1-5,.,TGTGCCATCAGGACTGAAGATCAGCCCCAGCATTTT,CAIRTEDQPQHF
TRBV9,.,TRBJ2-3,.,TGTGCCAGCAGCGGACCTAGCGCCCATACAGATACGCAGTATTTT,CASSGPSAHTDTQYF
TRBV3-1,.,TRBJ2-3,.,TGTGCCAGCAGCCAGGGGCGTGCATCGGATACGCAGTATTTT,CASSQGRASDTQYF
TRBV30,once,TRBJ2-7,.,TGTGCCTGGAGGGTCTCCACTTACGAGCAGTACTTC,CAWRVSTYEQYF
TRBV30,.,TRBJ2-1,TRBD2,TGTGCCTGGAGTGCTCCGACTAGCGGGGGGAACAATGAGCAGTTCTTC,CAWSAPTSGGNNEQFF
TRBV9,.,TRBJ2-2,.,TGTGCCAGCAGCGGGGTTTACACCGGGGAGCTGTTTTTT,CASSGVYTGELFF
TRBV5-1,.,TRBJ2-3,TRBD1,TGCGCCAGCAGCGCCGGGACAGGGGTTAGGCCGTGGGATACGCAGTATTTT,CASSAGTGVRPWDTQYF
TRBV7-6,.,TRBJ2-5,.,TGTGCCAGCAGCTTAAGGGAGCTCCAAGAGACCCAGTACTTC,CASSLRELQETQYF
TRBV18,.,TRBJ2-7,.,TGTGCCAGCTCGGCCAGCCGAGTACATGGGGGCGAGCAGTACTTC,CASSASRVHGGEQYF